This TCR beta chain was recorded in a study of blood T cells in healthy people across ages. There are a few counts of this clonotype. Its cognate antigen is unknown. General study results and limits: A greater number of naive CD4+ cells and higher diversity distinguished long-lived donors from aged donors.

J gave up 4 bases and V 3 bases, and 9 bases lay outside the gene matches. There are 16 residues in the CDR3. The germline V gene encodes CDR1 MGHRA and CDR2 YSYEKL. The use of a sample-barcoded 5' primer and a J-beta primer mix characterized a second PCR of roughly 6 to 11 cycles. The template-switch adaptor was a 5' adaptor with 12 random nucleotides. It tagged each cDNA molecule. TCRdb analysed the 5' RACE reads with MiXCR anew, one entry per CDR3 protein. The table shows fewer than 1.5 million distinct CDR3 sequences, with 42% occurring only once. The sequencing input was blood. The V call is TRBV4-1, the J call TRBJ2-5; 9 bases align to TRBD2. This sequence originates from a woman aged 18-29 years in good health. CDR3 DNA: TGCGCCAGCAGCCACCCGGGTAGCGGGGGATCAGAGACCCAGTACTTC. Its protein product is CASSHPGSGGSETQYF.